This TCR beta chain was identified during a study of control samples from healthy donors and cancer patients. Germline V lookup: CDR1 SGDLS, CDR2 YYNGEE. The CDR3 is made up of 16 amino acids. V lost 0 bases, J lost 7 bases, and 11 bases stayed unmatched. Sequenced by immunoSEQ multiplex PCR; TCRdb stores in-frame clones only, minus some. The sample lists about 130,000 clones, 75% to 95% seen once, with about 2.6% in the top ten. The sample comprised blood. V is TRBV9 and J is TRBJ2-3, with 7 bases identical to TRBD2. This clonotype was sampled from a man younger than 35 in good health. The CDR3 region is CASSVATSGGKHTQYF. In DNA, the CDR3 is TGTGCCAGCAGCGTAGCTACGTCCGGGGGGAAACATACGCAGTATTTT.